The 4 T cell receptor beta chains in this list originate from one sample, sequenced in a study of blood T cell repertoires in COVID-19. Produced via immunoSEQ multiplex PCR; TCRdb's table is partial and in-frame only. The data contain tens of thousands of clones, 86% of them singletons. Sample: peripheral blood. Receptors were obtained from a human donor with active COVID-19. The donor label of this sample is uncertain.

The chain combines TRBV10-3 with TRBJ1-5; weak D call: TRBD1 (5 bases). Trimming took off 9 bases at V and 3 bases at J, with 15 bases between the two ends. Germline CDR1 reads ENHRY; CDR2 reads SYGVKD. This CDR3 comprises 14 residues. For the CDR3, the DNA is TGTGCCATTCGCTCGGACACCCCCAATCAGCCCCAGCATTTT. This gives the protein CAIRSDTPNQPQHF.

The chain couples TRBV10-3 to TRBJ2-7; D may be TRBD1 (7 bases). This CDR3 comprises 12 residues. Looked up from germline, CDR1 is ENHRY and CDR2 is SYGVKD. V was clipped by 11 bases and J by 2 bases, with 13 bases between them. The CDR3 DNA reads TGTGCCTCCAGGGGGGCAACCTACGAGCAGTACTTC. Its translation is CASRGATYEQYF.

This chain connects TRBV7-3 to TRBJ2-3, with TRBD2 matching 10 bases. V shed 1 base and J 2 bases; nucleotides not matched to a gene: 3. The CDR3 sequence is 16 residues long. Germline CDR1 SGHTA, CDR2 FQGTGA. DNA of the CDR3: TGTGCCAGCAGCTTAAATAGCGGGGGGCTCACAGATACGCAGTATTTT. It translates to CASSLNSGGLTDTQYF.

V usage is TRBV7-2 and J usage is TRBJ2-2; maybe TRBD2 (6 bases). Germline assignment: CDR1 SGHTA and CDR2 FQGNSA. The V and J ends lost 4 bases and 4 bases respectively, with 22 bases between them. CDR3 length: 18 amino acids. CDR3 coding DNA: TGTGCCAGCAGCTCCAGGGTCGGGGGTTCCCCAATCACCGGGGAGCTGTTTTTT. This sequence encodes CASSSRVGGSPITGELFF.